This T cell receptor beta chain was obtained from a study of control samples from healthy donors and cancer patients. Assay used: immunoSEQ multiplex PCR; TCRdb lists only in-frame clones, some missing. The sample lists some 120,000 clones; about 93% were seen once. Per the germline V gene, CDR1 is LNHDA and CDR2 is SQIVND (reference sequence). V lost 9 bases to trimming and J lost 7 bases; unmatched junction nucleotides: 14. This CDR3 is 15 amino acids long. The TCR originated in a man in his fifties or sixties with head and neck cancer. The genes are TRBV19 and TRBJ1-2; 10 bases line up with TRBD1. The sample was PBMCs. CDR3 sequence (DNA): TGTGCCAGCCGACGGATCGACAGGGGGCTTGGTGGCTACACCTTC. It translates to CASRRIDRGLGGYTF.